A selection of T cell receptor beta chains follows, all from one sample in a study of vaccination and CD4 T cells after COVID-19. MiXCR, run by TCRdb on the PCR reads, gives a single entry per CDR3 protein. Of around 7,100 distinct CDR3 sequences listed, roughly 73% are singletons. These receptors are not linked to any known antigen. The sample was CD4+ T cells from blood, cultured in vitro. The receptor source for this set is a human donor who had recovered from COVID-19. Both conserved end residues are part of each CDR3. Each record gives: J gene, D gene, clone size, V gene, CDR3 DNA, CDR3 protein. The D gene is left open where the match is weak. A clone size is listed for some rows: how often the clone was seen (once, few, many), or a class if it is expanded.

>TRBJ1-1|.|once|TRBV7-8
TGTGCCAGCAGCTCAAACAGGGCGGGCACTGAAGCTTTCTTT
CASSSNRAGTEAFF
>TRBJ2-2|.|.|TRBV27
TGTGCCAGCAGGTTCCCCGGGACCCCTTCAGCCGGGGAGCTGTTTTTT
CASRFPGTPSAGELFF
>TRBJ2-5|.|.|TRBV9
TGTGCCAGCAGCGTAGGGGGAGAGACCCAGTACTTC
CASSVGGETQYF
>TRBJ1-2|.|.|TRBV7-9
TGTGCCAGCAGCTTAAAGCAGGGCCTCTATGGCTACACCTTC
CASSLKQGLYGYTF
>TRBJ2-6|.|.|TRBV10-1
TGCGCCAGCAGTGGTGACAGGCTCTCTGGGGCCAACGTCCTGACTTTC
CASSGDRLSGANVLTF
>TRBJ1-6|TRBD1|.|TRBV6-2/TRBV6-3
TGTGCCAGCAGCAACTTCGGACAGGGGATCAGCTCCTATAATTCACCCCTCCACTTT
CASSNFGQGISSYNSPLHF
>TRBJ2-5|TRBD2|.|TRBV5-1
TGCGCCAGCAGCCCATTAACAGGGCGGGAGGGCCAAGAGACCCAGTACTTC
CASSPLTGREGQETQYF
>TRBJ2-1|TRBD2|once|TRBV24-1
TGTGCCACCACCGGGAGGGGGAACAATGAGCAGTTCTTC
CATTGRGNNEQFF
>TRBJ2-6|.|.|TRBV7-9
TGTGCCAGCACTCGAACCGGGACGTCCCCGTCTGGGGCCAACGTCCTGACTTTC
CASTRTGTSPSGANVLTF
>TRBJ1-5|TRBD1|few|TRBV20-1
TGCAGTGCTAGAGGATTGACAGGGGGATTCCTCAATAGCAATCAGCCCCAGCATTTT
CSARGLTGGFLNSNQPQHF
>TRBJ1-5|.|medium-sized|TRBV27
TGTGCCAGCAGTCCAAACTATCAAGGTAATCAGCCCCAGCATTTT
CASSPNYQGNQPQHF
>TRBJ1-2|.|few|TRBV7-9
TGTGCCAGCAGCTTGGATTTCTATGGCTACACCTTC
CASSLDFYGYTF
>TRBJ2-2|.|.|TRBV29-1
TGCAGCGCTCTTAGAGAAAGGAACACCGGGGAGCTGTTTTTT
CSALRERNTGELFF
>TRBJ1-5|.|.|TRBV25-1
TGTGCCAGCAGTGTGCGGGTTTCGGACAATCAGCCCCAGCATTTT
CASSVRVSDNQPQHF
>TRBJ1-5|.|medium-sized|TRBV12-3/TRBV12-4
TGTGCCAGCAGTTTTGGGGACAGCAATCAGCCCCAGCATTTT
CASSFGDSNQPQHF
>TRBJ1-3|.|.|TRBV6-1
TGTGCCAGCAGTGAAGCCCTCTCTGGAAACACCATATATTTT
CASSEALSGNTIYF
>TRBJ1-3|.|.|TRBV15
TGTGCCACCAGCAGAGTGGGGTGGCCCTCTGGAAACACCATATATTTT
CATSRVGWPSGNTIYF
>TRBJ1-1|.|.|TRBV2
TGTGCCAGCCGAGAATGGGGCACCCGGGGAGCTGAAGCTTTCTTT
CASREWGTRGAEAFF
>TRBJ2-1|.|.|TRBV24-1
TGTGCCACCAGTCCCCCCGACAATGAGCAGTTCTTC
CATSPPDNEQFF
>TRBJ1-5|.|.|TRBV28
TGTGCCAGCAGTTTAGCAGGGAGGATTTCGTATAGCAATCAGCCCCAGCATTTT
CASSLAGRISYSNQPQHF
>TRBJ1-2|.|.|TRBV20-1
TGCAGTGCTAGAGACTTAACACTCTATGGCTACACCTTC
CSARDLTLYGYTF
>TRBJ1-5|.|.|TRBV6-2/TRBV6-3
TGTGCCAGCAGTTTCGAGGGGATCAATCAGCCCCAGCATTTT
CASSFEGINQPQHF
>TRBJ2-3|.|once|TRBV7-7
TGTGCCAGCAGCCGGGCCCAGCATACGCAGTATTTT
CASSRAQHTQYF